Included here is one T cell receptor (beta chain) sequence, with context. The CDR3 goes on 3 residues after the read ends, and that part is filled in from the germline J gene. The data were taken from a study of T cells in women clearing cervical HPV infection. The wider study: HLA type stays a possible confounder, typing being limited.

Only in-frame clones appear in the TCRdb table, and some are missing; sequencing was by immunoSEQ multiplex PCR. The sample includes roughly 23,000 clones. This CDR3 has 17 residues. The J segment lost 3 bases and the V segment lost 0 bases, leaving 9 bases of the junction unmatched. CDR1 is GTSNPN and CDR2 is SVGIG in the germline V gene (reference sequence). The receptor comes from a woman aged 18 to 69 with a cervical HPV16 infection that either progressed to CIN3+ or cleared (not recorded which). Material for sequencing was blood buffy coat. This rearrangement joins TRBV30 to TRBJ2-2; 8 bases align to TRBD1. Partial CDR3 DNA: TGTGCCTGGAGTGTATCCCGGACAGGGTGGCACACCGGGGAG. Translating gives CAWSVSRTGWHTGE. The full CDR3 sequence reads CAWSVSRTGWHTGELFF.